The rows below give T cell receptor beta chains drawn from one sample of a study of blood T cell repertoires in COVID-19. Sequencing was performed with immunoSEQ multiplex PCR; in TCRdb, only in-frame clones are kept and a portion is missing. The repertoire holds 60,000 to 75,000 clones, with 87% as singletons. Sequencing input: peripheral blood. These receptors all stem from a woman of 80 years or more with acute or convalescent COVID-19. CDR3s include the opening cysteine and the closing phenylalanine or tryptophan. The D gene is left open where the match is weak. Some rows have no size entry. The others give once, few or many, or a class for an expanded clone.

clone_size j_call d_call cdr3_length v_call cdr3_nt cdr3_aa
NA TRBJ2-4 NA 14 TRBV5-1 TGCGCCAGCAGCTTGCCGGACACCCAAAACATTCAGTACTTC CASSLPDTQNIQYF
NA TRBJ2-5 NA 12 TRBV3-1/TRBV3-2 TGTGCCAGCAGCCGACCGGAGGGGACCCAGTACTTC CASSRPEGTQYF
NA TRBJ1-2 NA 16 TRBV5-6 TGTGCCAGCAGCCCAGTAAAAGCGGTGGGCCCCTATGGCTACACCTTC CASSPVKAVGPYGYTF
NA TRBJ2-2 NA 15 TRBV7-2 TGTGCCAGCAGCTTAGTCGGCGGGCGGACCGGGGAGCTGTTTTTT CASSLVGGRTGELFF
NA TRBJ1-6 TRBD1 17 TRBV5-1 TGCGCCAGCAGCCTAAGGACAGGGGAGTCCTATAATTCACCCCTCCACTTT CASSLRTGESYNSPLHF
NA TRBJ1-5 TRBD1 15 TRBV5-6 TGTGCCAGCAGTTCTGGACAGGGGGCGCGTGAGCCCCAGCATTTT CASSSGQGAREPQHF
NA TRBJ1-2 TRBD1 15 TRBV14 TGTGCCAGCAGCAAGACAGGGGGAAAGCTCTATGGCTACACCTTC CASSKTGGKLYGYTF
NA TRBJ2-1 TRBD2 16 TRBV6-5 TGTGCCAGCAGTTCGTCAAGCGGGAGGGCGCAGAATGAGCAGTTCTTC CASSSSSGRAQNEQFF
few TRBJ1-6 TRBD1 14 TRBV5-4 TGTGCCAGCAGCTCGACAGGGCTTAATTCACCCCTCCACTTT CASSSTGLNSPLHF
NA TRBJ1-5 NA 15 TRBV5-1 TGCGCCAGCAGCTTGGAAGGGGCAGGCAATCAGCCCCAGCATTTT CASSLEGAGNQPQHF
NA TRBJ2-6 NA 17 TRBV7-9 TGTGCCAGCAGCTCACCCCGCCCCAGGGCTGGGGCCAACGTCCTGACTTTC CASSSPRPRAGANVLTF
NA TRBJ1-5 NA 13 TRBV6-5 TGTGCCAGCAGTTACGGGGAGGATCAGCCCCAGCATTTT CASSYGEDQPQHF
few TRBJ1-1 NA 11 TRBV7-9 TGTGCCAGCAGCCAGAACACTGAAGCTTTCTTT CASSQNTEAFF
NA TRBJ2-1 TRBD2 13 TRBV5-4 TGTGCCAGCAGCATAGCGGGGGGGCTTGAGCAGTTCTTC CASSIAGGLEQFF
NA TRBJ2-5 NA 13 TRBV2 TGTGCCAGCAAGGTTCCCAGCGAAGAGACCCAGTACTTC CASKVPSEETQYF
NA TRBJ2-5 NA 11 TRBV2 TGTGCCAGCAGTGTCAGAGAGACCCAGTACTTC CASSVRETQYF
NA TRBJ1-5 TRBD1 16 TRBV27 TGTGCCAGCAGGGGACAGGGCCTGTATAGCAATCAGCCCCAGCATTTT CASRGQGLYSNQPQHF
NA TRBJ1-3 NA 15 TRBV6-5 TGTGCCAGCAGTTGGCAGGGTCTGGCTGGAAACACCATATATTTT CASSWQGLAGNTIYF
NA TRBJ2-1 TRBD2 18 TRBV7-9 TGTGCCAGCAGCCCCGGACTAGCGGGGGGTATCAACTACAATGAGCAGTTCTTC CASSPGLAGGINYNEQFF
NA TRBJ2-2 NA 19 TRBV9 TGTGCCAGCAGCGTAGCTACCATAGGACAGATTCTGAACACCGGGGAGCTGTTTTTT CASSVATIGQILNTGELFF
NA TRBJ1-5 TRBD1 16 TRBV28 TGTGCCAGCAGCCCCGACAGGGCCTCGTTTAATCAGCCCCAGCATTTT CASSPDRASFNQPQHF
NA TRBJ2-1 TRBD2 17 TRBV28 TGTGCCAGCAGGCCTATTTTAATAGCGGGCTCCTACAATGAGCAGTTCTTC CASRPILIAGSYNEQFF
NA TRBJ2-5 TRBD1 15 TRBV7-2 TGTGCCAGCAGCTTGGACAGGGGAGTCGGGGAGACCCAGTACTTC CASSLDRGVGETQYF
NA TRBJ1-5 NA 14 TRBV28 TGTGCCAGCAGTCCCCCCCGAGGCAATCAGCCCCAGCATTTT CASSPPRGNQPQHF
once TRBJ1-4 TRBD1 15 TRBV7-2 TGTGCCAGCAGCTTTCTAGGGACAGGGGTTGAAAAACTGTTTTTT CASSFLGTGVEKLFF
NA TRBJ1-4 NA 17 TRBV21-1 TGTGCCAGCAGCAGATTTTCTCTAGAGACAGGGAGTGAAAAACTGTTTTTT CASSRFSLETGSEKLFF
NA TRBJ1-2 NA 14 TRBV11-2 TGTGCCAGCAGCCCAGGGGCGGGTAACTATGGCTACACCTTC CASSPGAGNYGYTF
NA TRBJ1-1 NA 13 TRBV6-5 TGTGCCAGCACCCCAGCCGGGGGCACTGAAGCTTTCTTT CASTPAGGTEAFF
NA TRBJ1-1 TRBD1 14 TRBV5-4 TGTGCCAGCAGCCCGCAGGGGGGGAACACTGAAGCTTTCTTT CASSPQGGNTEAFF
few TRBJ2-7 NA 14 TRBV19 TGTGCCAGTAGTATTACCGGGACAACCTACGAGCAGTACTTC CASSITGTTYEQYF
NA TRBJ2-5 NA 12 TRBV5-1 TGCGCCAGCAGCCCCCAGGGGGGTTTAAGGAACTTC CASSPQGGLRNF
NA TRBJ2-5 NA 15 TRBV7-2 TGTGCCAGCAGCTCGGGTAGCGTGTACCAAGAGACCCAGTACTTC CASSSGSVYQETQYF
NA TRBJ2-1 NA 14 TRBV5-1 TGCGCCAGCAGCTTGGTTGGACTCGAGAATGAGCAGTTCTTC CASSLVGLENEQFF
NA TRBJ2-6 NA 15 TRBV3-1/TRBV3-2 TGTGCCAGCAGCCGTCAGGGGTCTGGGGCCAACGTCCTGACTTTC CASSRQGSGANVLTF
NA TRBJ1-4 NA 13 TRBV6-5 TGTGCCAGCAGTCCTCGGGGGGGTGAAAAACTGTTTTTT CASSPRGGEKLFF